The rows below give T cell receptor beta chains drawn from one sample of a study of prognosis after radiotherapy for stage I lung cancer. One entry per CDR3 protein results from TCRdb running MiXCR on the multiplex PCR reads. The data show approximately 28,000 distinct CDR3 sequences, approximately 31% seen once. Material: PBMCs, obtained before or after stereotactic body radiation therapy (not recorded which). These receptors originate from a donor over 45 with non-small cell lung cancer. Both conserved end residues are part of each CDR3. A D gene is named only where the DNA matches it firmly. Clone size, where shown, is once, few, many, or a class for clones that have expanded.

D gene: TRBD1; clone size: many; J gene: TRBJ2-2; V gene: TRBV28; CDR3 protein: CASVRQGKGELFF; CDR3 DNA: TGTGCCAGCGTAAGACAGGGAAAAGGGGAGCTGTTTTTT
D gene: TRBD1; clone size: many; J gene: TRBJ1-5; V gene: TRBV18; CDR3 protein: CASSPTGSVQPQHF; CDR3 DNA: TGTGCCAGCTCGCCGACAGGGTCGGTTCAGCCCCAGCATTTT
D gene: TRBD1; clone size: many; J gene: TRBJ1-5; V gene: TRBV20-1; CDR3 protein: CSATTGQGNQPQHF; CDR3 DNA: TGCAGTGCCACTACGGGACAGGGGAATCAGCCCCAGCATTTT
D gene: .; clone size: few; J gene: TRBJ2-2; V gene: TRBV2; CDR3 protein: CASSGLADYTGELFF; CDR3 DNA: TGTGCCAGCAGCGGATTAGCGGATTACACCGGGGAGCTGTTTTTT
D gene: .; clone size: .; J gene: TRBJ1-2; V gene: TRBV6-2/TRBV6-3; CDR3 protein: CASRGSTDSAGYTF; CDR3 DNA: TGTGCCAGCAGAGGGTCGACAGATTCGGCTGGCTACACCTTC
D gene: .; clone size: many; J gene: TRBJ1-5; V gene: TRBV6-1; CDR3 protein: CASKIHPGPLSLNQPQHF; CDR3 DNA: TGTGCCAGCAAGATCCATCCGGGACCGCTGTCCCTCAATCAGCCCCAGCATTTT
D gene: .; clone size: many; J gene: TRBJ2-5; V gene: TRBV20-1; CDR3 protein: CSKTRLQETQYF; CDR3 DNA: TGCAGTAAGACGCGCCTCCAAGAGACCCAGTACTTC
D gene: .; clone size: many; J gene: TRBJ1-1; V gene: TRBV6-1; CDR3 protein: CASMFPNTEAFF; CDR3 DNA: TGTGCCAGCATGTTTCCGAACACTGAAGCTTTCTTT
D gene: .; clone size: many; J gene: TRBJ2-2; V gene: TRBV12-3/TRBV12-4; CDR3 protein: CASKSSGGGANTGELFF; CDR3 DNA: TGTGCCAGCAAATCCTCCGGCGGGGGCGCGAACACCGGGGAGCTGTTTTTT
D gene: .; clone size: many; J gene: TRBJ1-5; V gene: TRBV6-5; CDR3 protein: CASSWDSNQPQHF; CDR3 DNA: TGTGCCAGCAGTTGGGACAGCAATCAGCCCCAGCATTTT
D gene: TRBD1; clone size: many; J gene: TRBJ2-7; V gene: TRBV5-1; CDR3 protein: CASSLAWDREWYEQYF; CDR3 DNA: TGCGCCAGCAGCTTGGCCTGGGACAGGGAGTGGTACGAGCAGTACTTC
D gene: TRBD1; clone size: many; J gene: TRBJ2-1; V gene: TRBV15; CDR3 protein: CATSRDGTVNNEQFF; CDR3 DNA: TGTGCCACCAGCAGAGATGGGACAGTAAACAATGAGCAGTTCTTC
D gene: .; clone size: many; J gene: TRBJ2-5; V gene: TRBV2; CDR3 protein: CASSFTSTETQYF; CDR3 DNA: TGTGCCAGCAGCTTTACTAGCACAGAGACCCAGTACTTC
D gene: .; clone size: many; J gene: TRBJ2-1; V gene: TRBV27; CDR3 protein: CASSHYGSNLYNEQFF; CDR3 DNA: TGTGCCAGCAGTCATTATGGGTCCAACCTCTACAATGAGCAGTTCTTC
D gene: TRBD1; clone size: .; J gene: TRBJ2-7; V gene: TRBV24-1; CDR3 protein: CATRGTGGYEQYF; CDR3 DNA: TGTGCCACCAGAGGGACAGGGGGCTACGAGCAGTACTTC
D gene: TRBD2; clone size: .; J gene: TRBJ2-3; V gene: TRBV6-2/TRBV6-3; CDR3 protein: CASSSAIFSGGDTDTQYF; CDR3 DNA: TGTGCCAGCAGTTCAGCCATCTTTAGCGGGGGGGACACAGATACGCAGTATTTT
D gene: .; clone size: many; J gene: TRBJ1-6; V gene: TRBV20-1; CDR3 protein: CSAGTLDYNSPLHF; CDR3 DNA: TGCAGTGCTGGTACACTAGACTATAATTCACCCCTCCACTTT
D gene: TRBD1; clone size: many; J gene: TRBJ1-2; V gene: TRBV2; CDR3 protein: CASSAVPGQGAGGYTF; CDR3 DNA: TGTGCCAGCAGCGCCGTCCCGGGACAGGGGGCGGGGGGCTACACCTTC
D gene: .; clone size: .; J gene: TRBJ2-7; V gene: TRBV7-2; CDR3 protein: CASSTNLGGLSYEQYF; CDR3 DNA: TGTGCCAGCAGCACAAATCTCGGGGGCCTCTCCTACGAGCAGTACTTC
D gene: .; clone size: .; J gene: TRBJ2-2; V gene: TRBV5-5; CDR3 protein: CASSPGGGNTGELFF; CDR3 DNA: TGTGCCAGCAGCCCAGGAGGTGGGAACACCGGGGAGCTGTTTTTT
D gene: TRBD1; clone size: many; J gene: TRBJ2-7; V gene: TRBV11-3; CDR3 protein: CASSRDRAYEQYF; CDR3 DNA: TGTGCCAGCAGCAGGGACAGAGCCTACGAGCAGTACTTC
D gene: .; clone size: many; J gene: TRBJ2-3; V gene: TRBV4-2; CDR3 protein: CASTQDAGTTRTDTQYF; CDR3 DNA: TGTGCCAGCACCCAAGACGCGGGGACGACTCGCACAGATACGCAGTATTTT
D gene: TRBD2; clone size: .; J gene: TRBJ2-2; V gene: TRBV11-2; CDR3 protein: CASSWTQLASGELFF; CDR3 DNA: TGTGCCAGCAGCTGGACCCAACTAGCGTCCGGGGAGCTGTTTTTT
D gene: .; clone size: many; J gene: TRBJ1-1; V gene: TRBV14; CDR3 protein: CASSQSFVGTEAFF; CDR3 DNA: TGTGCCAGCAGCCAGAGTTTTGTGGGGACTGAAGCTTTCTTT
D gene: TRBD1; clone size: many; J gene: TRBJ2-7; V gene: TRBV9; CDR3 protein: CASSVGGQGAYEQYF; CDR3 DNA: TGTGCCAGCAGCGTAGGGGGACAGGGGGCCTACGAGCAGTACTTC
D gene: TRBD1; clone size: many; J gene: TRBJ1-1; V gene: TRBV28; CDR3 protein: CASRRTGGIGNTEAFF; CDR3 DNA: TGTGCCAGCAGGAGGACAGGGGGCATTGGGAACACTGAAGCTTTCTTT
D gene: TRBD1; clone size: many; J gene: TRBJ1-4; V gene: TRBV20-1; CDR3 protein: CSARDQGAGEKLFF; CDR3 DNA: TGCAGTGCTAGAGATCAGGGGGCGGGGGAAAAACTGTTTTTT
D gene: .; clone size: many; J gene: TRBJ2-2; V gene: TRBV9; CDR3 protein: CASSGGASPSTGELFF; CDR3 DNA: TGTGCCAGCAGTGGGGGGGCTAGTCCCTCCACCGGGGAGCTGTTTTTT
D gene: .; clone size: .; J gene: TRBJ1-5; V gene: TRBV6-4; CDR3 protein: CASSESHNQPQHF; CDR3 DNA: TGTGCCAGCAGTGAGTCCCACAATCAGCCCCAGCATTTT
D gene: TRBD2; clone size: many; J gene: TRBJ2-1; V gene: TRBV6-4; CDR3 protein: CASSPLAGGPVNEQFF; CDR3 DNA: TGTGCCAGCAGTCCCCTAGCGGGAGGCCCGGTAAATGAGCAGTTCTTC
D gene: .; clone size: .; J gene: TRBJ2-3; V gene: TRBV6-4; CDR3 protein: CASSYLRHECTDTQYF; CDR3 DNA: TGTGCCAGCAGTTACCTCCGTCACGAATGCACAGATACGCAGTATTTT
D gene: TRBD1; clone size: few; J gene: TRBJ2-1; V gene: TRBV10-3; CDR3 protein: CAISDSKGGGQGAITQFF; CDR3 DNA: TGTGCCATCAGTGATAGTAAGGGAGGAGGACAGGGGGCCATTACGCAGTTCTTC
D gene: TRBD1; clone size: few; J gene: TRBJ1-2; V gene: TRBV12-3/TRBV12-4; CDR3 protein: CASSTGTAYTF; CDR3 DNA: TGTGCCAGCAGCACCGGGACAGCCTACACCTTC
D gene: TRBD1; clone size: many; J gene: TRBJ2-5; V gene: TRBV6-5; CDR3 protein: CASSYSGQGQETQYF; CDR3 DNA: TGTGCCAGCAGTTACTCGGGACAGGGGCAGGAGACCCAGTACTTC
D gene: .; clone size: many; J gene: TRBJ1-5; V gene: TRBV6-1; CDR3 protein: CASRKVGENQPQHF; CDR3 DNA: TGTGCCAGCAGAAAGGTAGGGGAGAATCAGCCCCAGCATTTT
D gene: .; clone size: many; J gene: TRBJ1-4; V gene: TRBV28; CDR3 protein: CASSSSVNEKLFF; CDR3 DNA: .
D gene: TRBD1; clone size: many; J gene: TRBJ2-3; V gene: TRBV5-1; CDR3 protein: CASSRGQGTDTQYF; CDR3 DNA: TGCGCCAGCAGCCGCGGACAGGGGACAGATACGCAGTATTTT
D gene: .; clone size: .; J gene: TRBJ2-7; V gene: TRBV5-1; CDR3 protein: CASSLVQEGYEQYF; CDR3 DNA: TGCGCCAGCAGCTTGGTGCAAGAGGGGTACGAGCAGTACTTC
D gene: .; clone size: .; J gene: TRBJ1-2; V gene: TRBV6-2/TRBV6-3; CDR3 protein: CASSHPGGYYGYTF; CDR3 DNA: TGTGCCAGCAGCCACCCTGGTGGTTACTATGGCTACACCTTC
D gene: .; clone size: once; J gene: TRBJ2-3; V gene: TRBV7-9; CDR3 protein: CASSSIPIRVPGADTQYF; CDR3 DNA: TGTGCCAGCAGCTCCATCCCCATTAGGGTACCCGGCGCAGATACGCAGTACTTT
D gene: .; clone size: .; J gene: TRBJ1-1; V gene: TRBV12-3/TRBV12-4; CDR3 protein: CASSFARHGAFTEAFF; CDR3 DNA: TGTGCCAGCAGTTTCGCCCGACATGGGGCGTTCACTGAAGCTTTCTTT
D gene: .; clone size: once; J gene: TRBJ1-1; V gene: TRBV12-3/TRBV12-4; CDR3 protein: CASSLIPRGPNTEAFF; CDR3 DNA: TGTGCCAGCAGTTTAATCCCCCGGGGTCCGAACACTGAAGCTTTCTTT
D gene: .; clone size: many; J gene: TRBJ2-7; V gene: TRBV7-8; CDR3 protein: CASSKRQPYEQYF; CDR3 DNA: TGTGCCAGCAGCAAAAGACAGCCCTACGAGCAGTACTTC
D gene: .; clone size: many; J gene: TRBJ2-1; V gene: TRBV6-4; CDR3 protein: CASSEGGGLAGRNEQFF; CDR3 DNA: TGTGCCAGCAGTGAAGGGGGCGGGCTAGCGGGCCGCAATGAGCAGTTCTTC
D gene: .; clone size: many; J gene: TRBJ1-2; V gene: TRBV27; CDR3 protein: CASSLSTGPSYGYTF; CDR3 DNA: TGTGCCAGCAGTTTATCAACAGGGCCGAGCTATGGCTACACCTTC
D gene: .; clone size: .; J gene: TRBJ2-3; V gene: TRBV7-8; CDR3 protein: CASSLEDTQYF; CDR3 DNA: TGTGCCAGCAGCTTGGAGGATACGCAGTATTTT
D gene: .; clone size: medium-sized; J gene: TRBJ2-7; V gene: TRBV28; CDR3 protein: CASSLPSVGIYEQYF; CDR3 DNA: TGTGCCAGCAGTTTACCCTCGGTAGGGATCTACGAGCAGTACTTC
D gene: TRBD1; clone size: many; J gene: TRBJ1-1; V gene: TRBV28; CDR3 protein: CASSTWDRGIGEAFF; CDR3 DNA: TGTGCCAGCAGTACGTGGGACAGGGGGATTGGTGAAGCTTTCTTT
D gene: TRBD1; clone size: many; J gene: TRBJ1-2; V gene: TRBV30; CDR3 protein: CAASGTGGYYGYTF; CDR3 DNA: TGTGCCGCCTCCGGGACAGGGGGTTACTATGGCTACACCTTC
D gene: .; clone size: .; J gene: TRBJ2-5; V gene: TRBV5-1; CDR3 protein: CASSLEDPYQETQYF; CDR3 DNA: TGCGCCAGCAGCTTGGAAGACCCGTACCAAGAGACCCAGTACTTC
D gene: TRBD2; clone size: many; J gene: TRBJ2-7; V gene: TRBV5-6; CDR3 protein: CASSFLIELAGTYEQYF; CDR3 DNA: TGTGCCAGCAGCTTTCTGATTGAATTAGCGGGGACCTACGAGCAGTACTTC